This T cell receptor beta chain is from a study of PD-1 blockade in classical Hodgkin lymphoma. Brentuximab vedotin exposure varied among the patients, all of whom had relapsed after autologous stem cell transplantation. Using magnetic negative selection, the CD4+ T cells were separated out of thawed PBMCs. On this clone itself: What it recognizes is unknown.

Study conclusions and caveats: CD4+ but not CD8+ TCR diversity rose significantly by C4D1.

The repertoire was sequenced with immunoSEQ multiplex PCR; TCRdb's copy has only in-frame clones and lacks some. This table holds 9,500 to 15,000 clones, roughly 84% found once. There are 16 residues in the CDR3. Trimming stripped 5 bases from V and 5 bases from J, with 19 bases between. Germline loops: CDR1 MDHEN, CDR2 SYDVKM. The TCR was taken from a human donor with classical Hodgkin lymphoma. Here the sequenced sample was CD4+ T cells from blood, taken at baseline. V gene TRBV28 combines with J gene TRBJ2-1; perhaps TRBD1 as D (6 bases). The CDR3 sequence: CASSILTGTPDNEQFF. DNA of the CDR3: TGTGCCAGCAGTATCCTAACCGGGACACCCGACAATGAGCAGTTCTTC. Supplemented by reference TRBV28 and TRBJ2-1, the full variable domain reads DVKVTQSSRYLVKRTGEKVFLECVQDMDHENMFWYRQDPGLGLRLIYFSYDVKMKEKGDIPEGYSVSREKKERFSLILESASTNQTSMYLCASSILTGTPDNEQFFGPGTRLTVL.